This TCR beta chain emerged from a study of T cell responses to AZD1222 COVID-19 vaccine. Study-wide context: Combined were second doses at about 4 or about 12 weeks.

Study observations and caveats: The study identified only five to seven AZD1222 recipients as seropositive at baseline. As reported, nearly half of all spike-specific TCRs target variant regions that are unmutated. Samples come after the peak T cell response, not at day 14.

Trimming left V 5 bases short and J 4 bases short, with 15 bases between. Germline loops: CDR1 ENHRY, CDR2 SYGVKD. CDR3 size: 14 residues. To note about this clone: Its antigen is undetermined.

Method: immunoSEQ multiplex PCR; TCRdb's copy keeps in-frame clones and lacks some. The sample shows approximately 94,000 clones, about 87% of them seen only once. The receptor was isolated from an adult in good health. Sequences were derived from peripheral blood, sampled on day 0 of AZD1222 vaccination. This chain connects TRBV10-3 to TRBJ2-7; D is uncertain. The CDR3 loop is CAISSPNGDYEQYF. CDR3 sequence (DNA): TGTGCCATCAGTTCCCCGAATGGAGATTACGAGCAGTACTTC.